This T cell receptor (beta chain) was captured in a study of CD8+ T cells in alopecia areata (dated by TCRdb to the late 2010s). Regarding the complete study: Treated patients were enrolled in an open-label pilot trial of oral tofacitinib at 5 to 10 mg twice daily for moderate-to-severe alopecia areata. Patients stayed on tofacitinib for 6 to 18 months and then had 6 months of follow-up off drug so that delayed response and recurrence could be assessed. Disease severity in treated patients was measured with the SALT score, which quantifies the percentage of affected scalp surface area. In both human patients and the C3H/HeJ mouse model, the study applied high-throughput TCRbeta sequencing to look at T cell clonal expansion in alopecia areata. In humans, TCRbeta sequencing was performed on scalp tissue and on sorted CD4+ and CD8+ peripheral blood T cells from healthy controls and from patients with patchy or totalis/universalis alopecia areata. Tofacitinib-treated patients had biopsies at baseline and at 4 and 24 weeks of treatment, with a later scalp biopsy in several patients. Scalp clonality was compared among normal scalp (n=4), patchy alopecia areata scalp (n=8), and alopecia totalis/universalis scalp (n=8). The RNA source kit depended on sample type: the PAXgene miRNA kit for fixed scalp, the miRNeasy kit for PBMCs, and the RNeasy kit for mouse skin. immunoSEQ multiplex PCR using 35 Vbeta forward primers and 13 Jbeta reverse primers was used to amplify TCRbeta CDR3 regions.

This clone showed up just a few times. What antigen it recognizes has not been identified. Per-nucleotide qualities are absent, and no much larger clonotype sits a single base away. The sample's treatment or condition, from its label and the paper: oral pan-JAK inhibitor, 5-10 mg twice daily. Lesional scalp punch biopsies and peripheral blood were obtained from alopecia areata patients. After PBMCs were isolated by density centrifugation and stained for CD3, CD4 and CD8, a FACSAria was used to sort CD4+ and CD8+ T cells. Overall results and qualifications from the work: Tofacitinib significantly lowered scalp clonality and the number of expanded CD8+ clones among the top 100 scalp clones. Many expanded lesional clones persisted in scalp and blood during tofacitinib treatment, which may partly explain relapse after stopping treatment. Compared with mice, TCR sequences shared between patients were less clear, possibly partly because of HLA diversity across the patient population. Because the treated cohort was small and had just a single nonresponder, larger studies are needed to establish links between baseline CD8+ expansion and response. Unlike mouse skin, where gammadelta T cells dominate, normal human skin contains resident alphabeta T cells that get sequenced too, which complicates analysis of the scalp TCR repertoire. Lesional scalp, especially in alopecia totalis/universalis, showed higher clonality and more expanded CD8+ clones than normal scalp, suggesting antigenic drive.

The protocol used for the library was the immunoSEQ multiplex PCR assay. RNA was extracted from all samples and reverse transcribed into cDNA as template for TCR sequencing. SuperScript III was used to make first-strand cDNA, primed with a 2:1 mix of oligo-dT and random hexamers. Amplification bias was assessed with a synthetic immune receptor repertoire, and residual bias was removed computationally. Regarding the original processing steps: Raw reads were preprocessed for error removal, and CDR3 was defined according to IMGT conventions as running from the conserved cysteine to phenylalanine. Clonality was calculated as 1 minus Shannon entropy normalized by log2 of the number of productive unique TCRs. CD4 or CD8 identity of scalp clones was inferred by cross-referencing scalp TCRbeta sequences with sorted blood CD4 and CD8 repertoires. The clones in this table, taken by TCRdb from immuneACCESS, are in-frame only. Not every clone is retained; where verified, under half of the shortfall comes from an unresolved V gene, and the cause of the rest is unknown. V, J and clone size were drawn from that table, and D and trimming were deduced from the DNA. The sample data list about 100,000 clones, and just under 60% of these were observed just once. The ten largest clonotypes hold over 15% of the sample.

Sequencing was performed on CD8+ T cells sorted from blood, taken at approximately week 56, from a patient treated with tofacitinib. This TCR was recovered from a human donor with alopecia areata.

The CDR3 region has the sequence CASSSGLTVSYEQYF. The DNA sequence is given as TGTGCCAGCAGCTCAGGATTGACGGTCTCCTACGAGCAGTACTTC. The chain was built from TRBV5-6 and TRBJ2-7, with the D gene uncertain. The germline V gene sets CDR1 to SGHDT and CDR2 to YYEEEE. Reading from cysteine to phenylalanine, the CDR3 counts 15 amino acids. Only the CDR3 DNA stays, 45 bases, in frame from base 1. A distance of 13 bases separates the germline ends of V and J, which lose 3 bases and 0 bases respectively.